The rows below give T cell receptor beta chains drawn from one sample of a study of cytomegalovirus exposure and HLA in healthy donors. Only in-frame clones appear in the TCRdb table, and some are missing; sequencing was by immunoSEQ multiplex PCR. The repertoire has some 190,000 clones, about 80% of them found once; the top ten carry approximately 1.1%. The sample comprised PBMCs. These receptors were collected from a middle-aged woman in good health and CMV-seronegative. Each CDR3 is given with its conserved first and last residue. The D gene is left open where the match is weak. The size field is filled for only some rows; it gives once, few, many or a size class.

v_call: TRBV19; j_call: TRBJ1-4; clone_size: .; d_call: .; cdr3_aa: CASSIGGFSEKLFF; cdr3_nt: TGTGCCAGTAGTATTGGCGGGTTCAGTGAAAAACTGTTTTTT
v_call: TRBV7-2; j_call: TRBJ2-1; clone_size: .; d_call: TRBD2; cdr3_aa: CASSLSAGVVYNEQFF; cdr3_nt: TGTGCCAGCAGCTTATCAGCGGGAGTGGTCTACAATGAGCAGTTCTTC
v_call: TRBV5-6; j_call: TRBJ1-6; clone_size: few; d_call: TRBD1; cdr3_aa: CASSWTGTGKAPLHF; cdr3_nt: TGTGCCAGCAGCTGGACCGGGACAGGGAAGGCACCCCTCCACTTT
v_call: TRBV11-2; j_call: TRBJ2-3; clone_size: .; d_call: .; cdr3_aa: CASSLHATYTDTQYF; cdr3_nt: TGTGCCAGCAGCTTACACGCTACCTACACAGATACGCAGTATTTT
v_call: TRBV7-9; j_call: TRBJ2-3; clone_size: .; d_call: TRBD2; cdr3_aa: CASSFGRVLAGVTDTQYF; cdr3_nt: TGTGCCAGCAGCTTCGGCAGGGTATTAGCGGGAGTAACAGATACGCAGTATTTT
v_call: TRBV7-2; j_call: TRBJ2-2; clone_size: .; d_call: TRBD2; cdr3_aa: CASSLAGRAGELFF; cdr3_nt: TGTGCCAGCAGCTTAGCAGGGAGGGCCGGGGAGCTGTTTTTT
v_call: TRBV9; j_call: TRBJ2-5; clone_size: .; d_call: TRBD2; cdr3_aa: CASSVAGGSETQYF; cdr3_nt: TGTGCCAGCAGCGTAGCCGGGGGGTCGGAGACCCAGTACTTC
v_call: TRBV7-2; j_call: TRBJ2-5; clone_size: .; d_call: TRBD2; cdr3_aa: CASSLQGSGTSGKETQYF; cdr3_nt: TGTGCCAGCAGCTTACAGGGTTCCGGGACTAGCGGAAAAGAGACCCAGTACTTC
v_call: TRBV5-1; j_call: TRBJ2-2; clone_size: .; d_call: TRBD2; cdr3_aa: CASSLAGRDTGELFF; cdr3_nt: TGCGCCAGCAGCTTGGCGGGGAGGGACACCGGGGAGCTGTTTTTT
v_call: TRBV11-2; j_call: TRBJ2-7; clone_size: .; d_call: TRBD2; cdr3_aa: CASSPTSGISYEQYF; cdr3_nt: TGTGCCAGCAGCCCGACTAGCGGCATCTCCTACGAGCAGTACTTC
v_call: TRBV9; j_call: TRBJ2-2; clone_size: .; d_call: .; cdr3_aa: CASSAAGNPGELFF; cdr3_nt: TGTGCCAGCAGCGCCGCAGGGAACCCCGGGGAGCTGTTTTTT
v_call: TRBV7-9; j_call: TRBJ2-5; clone_size: few; d_call: TRBD2; cdr3_aa: CASSSSGIETQYF; cdr3_nt: TGTGCCAGCAGTTCTAGCGGGATAGAGACCCAGTACTTC
v_call: TRBV6-5; j_call: TRBJ1-2; clone_size: .; d_call: TRBD1; cdr3_aa: CASSRQGAGYTF; cdr3_nt: TGTGCCAGCAGTCGACAGGGGGCGGGCTACACCTTC
v_call: TRBV14; j_call: TRBJ2-3; clone_size: .; d_call: TRBD2; cdr3_aa: CASSQGLAGTDTQYF; cdr3_nt: TGTGCCAGCAGCCAAGGTCTAGCGGGCACAGATACGCAGTATTTT
v_call: TRBV2; j_call: TRBJ1-5; clone_size: few; d_call: .; cdr3_aa: CASSEKAGWAQHF; cdr3_nt: TGTGCCAGCAGTGAAAAGGCAGGGTGGGCCCAGCATTTT
v_call: TRBV28; j_call: TRBJ2-2; clone_size: once; d_call: TRBD1; cdr3_aa: CASSQPGTGAVGELFF; cdr3_nt: TGTGCCAGCAGTCAACCCGGGACAGGGGCTGTCGGGGAGCTGTTTTTT
v_call: TRBV6-5; j_call: TRBJ2-1; clone_size: once; d_call: TRBD2; cdr3_aa: CASSSPGLGYNEQFF; cdr3_nt: TGTGCCAGCAGTTCACCGGGACTAGGCTACAATGAGCAGTTCTTC
v_call: TRBV9; j_call: TRBJ2-1; clone_size: once; d_call: .; cdr3_aa: CASSFGTDGGEQFF; cdr3_nt: TGTGCCAGCAGCTTCGGGACTGACGGGGGTGAGCAGTTCTTC
v_call: TRBV7-2; j_call: TRBJ2-2; clone_size: .; d_call: .; cdr3_aa: CASSLERGPGFAGELFF; cdr3_nt: TGTGCCAGCAGCTTAGAAAGGGGCCCTGGATTCGCCGGGGAGCTGTTTTTT
v_call: TRBV7-2; j_call: TRBJ2-1; clone_size: .; d_call: TRBD2; cdr3_aa: CASSFGRGSSYNEQFF; cdr3_nt: TGTGCCAGCAGCTTTGGGAGGGGAAGCTCCTACAATGAGCAGTTCTTC
v_call: TRBV18; j_call: TRBJ2-1; clone_size: .; d_call: .; cdr3_aa: CASSPTRGGNEQFF; cdr3_nt: TGTGCCAGCTCACCGACAAGGGGGGGCAATGAGCAGTTCTTC
v_call: TRBV2; j_call: TRBJ1-1; clone_size: once; d_call: .; cdr3_aa: CASSAMTVNTEAFF; cdr3_nt: TGTGCCAGCAGTGCTATGACTGTGAACACTGAAGCTTTCTTT
v_call: TRBV7-2; j_call: TRBJ1-2; clone_size: once; d_call: .; cdr3_aa: CASSLGYDNSDYGYTF; cdr3_nt: TGTGCCAGCAGCTTAGGGTATGACAACAGTGACTATGGCTACACCTTC
v_call: TRBV7-9; j_call: TRBJ2-1; clone_size: .; d_call: .; cdr3_aa: CSSSFGHEQFF; cdr3_nt: TGTTCCAGCAGCTTCGGTCATGAGCAGTTCTTC
v_call: TRBV6-1; j_call: TRBJ2-3; clone_size: .; d_call: .; cdr3_aa: CASSEYTSTDTQYF; cdr3_nt: TGTGCCAGCAGTGAATATACTAGCACAGATACGCAGTATTTT
v_call: TRBV5-5; j_call: TRBJ2-3; clone_size: .; d_call: TRBD2; cdr3_aa: CASSWAGTSGSDTQYF; cdr3_nt: TGTGCCAGCAGCTGGGCCGGGACTAGCGGGAGTGATACGCAGTATTTT
v_call: TRBV2; j_call: TRBJ2-1; clone_size: few; d_call: .; cdr3_aa: CASRPQGLEQFF; cdr3_nt: TGTGCCAGCAGGCCTCAGGGCCTTGAGCAGTTCTTC
v_call: TRBV27; j_call: TRBJ1-5; clone_size: few; d_call: TRBD1; cdr3_aa: CASNPSGGGQPQHF; cdr3_nt: TGTGCCAGCAACCCCTCAGGGGGTGGCCAGCCCCAGCATTTT
v_call: TRBV27; j_call: TRBJ1-5; clone_size: few; d_call: .; cdr3_aa: CASSDQGLGQPQHF; cdr3_nt: TGTGCCAGCAGCGACCAGGGATTGGGTCAGCCCCAGCATTTT
v_call: TRBV7-9; j_call: TRBJ1-4; clone_size: .; d_call: .; cdr3_aa: CASSPGRANEKLFF; cdr3_nt: TGTGCCAGCAGCCCGGGAAGAGCTAATGAAAAACTGTTTTTT
v_call: TRBV11-3; j_call: TRBJ2-7; clone_size: .; d_call: .; cdr3_aa: CASSFTAGLYEQYF; cdr3_nt: TGTGCCAGCAGCTTTACGGCAGGGCTCTACGAGCAGTACTTC
v_call: TRBV6-1; j_call: TRBJ1-1; clone_size: .; d_call: TRBD1; cdr3_aa: CASSEAIRGRFEAFF; cdr3_nt: TGTGCCAGCAGTGAAGCGATCAGGGGGCGCTTTGAAGCTTTCTTT
v_call: TRBV5-1; j_call: TRBJ1-5; clone_size: .; d_call: .; cdr3_aa: CASSLLQNSNQPQHF; cdr3_nt: TGCGCCAGCAGCTTGCTCCAGAATAGCAATCAGCCCCAGCATTTT
v_call: TRBV18; j_call: TRBJ1-1; clone_size: .; d_call: .; cdr3_aa: CASSPGRPTEAFF; cdr3_nt: TGTGCCAGCTCACCTGGCAGGCCCACTGAAGCTTTCTTT
v_call: TRBV11-3; j_call: TRBJ2-7; clone_size: .; d_call: TRBD1; cdr3_aa: CASSPGQGAYEQYF; cdr3_nt: TGTGCCAGCAGTCCGGGACAGGGGGCTTACGAGCAGTACTTC
v_call: TRBV4-1; j_call: TRBJ2-3; clone_size: .; d_call: .; cdr3_aa: CASSHGGISTDTQYF; cdr3_nt: TGCGCCAGCAGCCATGGGGGGATTTCCACAGATACGCAGTATTTT
v_call: TRBV7-9; j_call: TRBJ2-1; clone_size: few; d_call: TRBD2; cdr3_aa: CASSSGLAGVSYNEQFF; cdr3_nt: TGTGCCAGCAGCTCGGGACTAGCGGGAGTCTCCTACAATGAGCAGTTCTTC
v_call: TRBV20-1; j_call: TRBJ1-3; clone_size: .; d_call: TRBD1; cdr3_aa: CSARSRDSLWF; cdr3_nt: TGCAGTGCTAGGTCCCGGGACAGCCTGTGGTTT
v_call: TRBV7-2; j_call: TRBJ2-5; clone_size: once; d_call: TRBD2; cdr3_aa: CASSLGGLAGVETQYF; cdr3_nt: TGTGCCAGCAGCTTAGGAGGACTAGCGGGAGTGGAGACCCAGTACTTC